The text below deals with one TCR beta chain. Its antigen is as yet unknown. These data come from a study of lymphopenia after photon versus proton radiotherapy. General observations from the study: After lymphocyte nadir, photon-treated repertoires showed oligoclonal expansion, especially CD8+ Temra. Authors raise, but do not show, better survival with proton therapy. In patients who died, overall survival fell as post-nadir TCR diversity dropped more. Proton therapy kept repertoires fairly stable, unlike photons, which gained effector/memory cells.

The data were produced by immunoSEQ multiplex PCR, yet TCRdb's version contains in-frame clones alone and is incomplete. Found here are 150,000 to 200,000 clones, 88% of them singletons; the top ten hold approximately 4.6%. CDR3 length equals 13 residues. V dropped 9 bases and J dropped 3; count of bases not matched to a gene: 5. Per germline, CDR1 ENHRY and CDR2 SYGVKD. Here the sequenced sample was peripheral blood, taken from a patient treated with photon-based radiotherapy. This chain links TRBV10-3 with TRBJ2-5; TRBD1 matches at 9 bases. The TCR sequence derives from a man aged 50 to 59 with gastric cancer. CDR3 sequence (DNA): TGTGCCATTTCGACAGGGGGGAAAGAGACCCAGTACTTC. It is translated as CAISTGGKETQYF.